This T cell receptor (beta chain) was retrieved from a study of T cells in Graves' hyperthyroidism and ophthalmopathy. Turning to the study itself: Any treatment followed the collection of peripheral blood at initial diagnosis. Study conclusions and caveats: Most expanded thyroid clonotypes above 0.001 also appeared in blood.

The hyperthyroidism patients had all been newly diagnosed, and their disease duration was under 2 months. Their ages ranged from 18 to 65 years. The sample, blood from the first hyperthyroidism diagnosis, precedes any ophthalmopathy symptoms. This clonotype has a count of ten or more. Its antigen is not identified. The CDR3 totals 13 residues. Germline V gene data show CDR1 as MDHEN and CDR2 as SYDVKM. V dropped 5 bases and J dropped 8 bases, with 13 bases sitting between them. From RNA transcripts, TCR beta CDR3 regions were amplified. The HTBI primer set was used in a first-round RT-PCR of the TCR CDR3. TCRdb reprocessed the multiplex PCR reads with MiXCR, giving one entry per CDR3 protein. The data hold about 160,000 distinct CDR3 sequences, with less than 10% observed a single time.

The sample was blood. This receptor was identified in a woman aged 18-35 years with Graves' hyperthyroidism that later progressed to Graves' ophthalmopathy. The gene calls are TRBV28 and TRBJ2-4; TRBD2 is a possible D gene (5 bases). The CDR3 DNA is TGTGCCAGCAGTCGCGAGGGTACATACATTCAGTACTTC. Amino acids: CASSREGTYIQYF.